The source of this T cell receptor (beta chain) is a study of T cells in Graves' hyperthyroidism and ophthalmopathy. The source material, RNA transcripts, was used to amplify TCR beta CDR3 regions. First-round RT-PCR of the TCR CDR3 relied on the HTBI primer set. TCRdb reanalysed the multiplex PCR reads using MiXCR and keeps one entry per CDR3 protein. Of hundreds of thousands of distinct CDR3 sequences detected, 20% to 25% appear once; the ten largest clones hold 30% to 40%. This clonotype showed up just a few times. The CDR3 is made up of 16 amino acids. Germline V gene lookup returns CDR1 MNHEY and CDR2 SVGEGT. Trimming removed 2 bases from V and 3 bases from J; junction bases left unmatched: 8.

The receptor's source is a man aged 25-45 years with Graves' ophthalmopathy. The chain employs TRBV6-2 or TRBV6-3 and TRBJ2-7, with TRBD1 identical over 9 bases. Sequenced material: blood. The CDR3 bases are TGTGCCAGCAGTTACAGGGGGAACAGGGGGCGCTACGAGCAGTACTTC. It specifies CASSYRGNRGRYEQYF.